These 14 T cell receptor beta chains share one sample of origin, sequenced in a study of beta chain features in type 1 diabetes. Expressed TCRB transcripts were sequenced, since all the RNA that had been isolated was reverse transcribed. The assay was immunoSEQ multiplex PCR, and TCRdb's table has in-frame clones only and misses some. This sample has about half a million clones, with roughly 11% found just once. The sample consisted of naive CD4+ T cells from blood. All receptors derive from a woman under 30 in good health.

The J gene is TRBJ2-3, the V gene TRBV5-4; tentatively, D is TRBD1 or TRBD2 (6 bases each). Germline V gene data show CDR1 as SGHNT and CDR2 as YYREEE (reference sequence). V was cut by 9 bases and J by 6 bases, with 26 bases left in between. The CDR3 consists of 16 residues. The CDR3 coding sequence is TGTGCCACCACCGGGGGCGGGACGTCGTATCGGGATACGCAGTATTTT. Translating gives CATTGGGTSYRDTQYF. Using reference TRBV5-4 and TRBJ2-3 for the parts outside the CDR3, the full variable domain is ETGVTQSPTHLIKTRGQQVTLRCSSQSGHNTVSWYQQALGQGPQFIFQYYREEENGRGNFPPRFSGLQFPNYSSELNVNALELDDSALYLCATTGGGTSYRDTQYFGPGTRLTVL.

In its sample, this clone was seen a few times. This rearrangement joins TRBV7-9 to TRBJ2-6, with D unclear. Germline lookup yields CDR1 SEHNR and CDR2 FQNEAQ (reference sequence). The length of the CDR3 is 15 residues. Between the trimmed V and J ends, which lost 1 base and 2 bases, there was a span of 6 bases. The CDR3 DNA sequence: TGTGCCAGCAGCTTAGTCGTCCCTGGGGCCAACGTCCTGACTTTC. It specifies CASSLVVPGANVLTF.

The rearrangement joins TRBV29-1 to TRBJ2-1; D is perhaps TRBD1 (5 bases). Germline V lookup: CDR1 SQVTM, CDR2 ANQGSEA. The germline V and J ends were trimmed by 0 bases and 0 bases, with 12 bases remaining between them. The CDR3 consists of 16 residues. CDR3 DNA sequence: TGCAGCGTTGAAGATCTTGACAGAAGCTCCTACAATGAGCAGTTCTTC. This gives the protein CSVEDLDRSSYNEQFF.

This clone was counted only a few times. The CDR3 loop is CASSQTGTSNEKLFF. In DNA, the CDR3 is TGCGCCAGCAGCCAAACGGGGACCTCGAATGAAAAACTGTTTTTT. V gene TRBV4-1 combines with J gene TRBJ1-4; a weak D match, TRBD1 (5 bases). CDR3 length: 15 amino acids. V lost 2 bases, J lost 5 bases, and 12 bases lay in between. The germline V gene encodes CDR1 MGHRA and CDR2 YSYEKL.

The CDR3 DNA sequence: TGTGCCAGCAGCCAATCATTAGCCAAAAACATTCAGTACTTC. As protein: CASSQSLAKNIQYF. This rearrangement joins TRBV16 to TRBJ2-4; no reliable D call. The CDR3 has 14 residues. In germline, CDR1 is KGHSY, CDR2 FQNENV. Between the trimmed V and J ends, which lost 0 bases and 0 bases, there was a span of 3 bases.

The chain recombines TRBV30 with TRBJ2-1; 7 bases align to TRBD1. The V segment lost 5 bases and the J segment 10 bases; nucleotides outside the gene matches: 8. The germline V gene has CDR1 GTSNPN and CDR2 SVGIG (reference sequence). The CDR3 runs to 12 residues. The CDR3 spells CAWSDLGGEQFF. CDR3 nucleotide sequence: TGTGCCTGGTCAGACTTAGGGGGCGAGCAGTTCTTC.

This clone occurred a few times. The same CDR3 arises from other DNA sequences in this sample as well. The genes are TRBV2 and TRBJ2-6; D unresolved. The germline V and J ends were trimmed by 6 bases and 4 bases, with 13 bases remaining between them. Germline V gives CDR1 SNHLY, CDR2 FYNNEI. The CDR3 spans 15 residues. This CDR3 reads CASSSLALGANVLTF. Here the CDR3 DNA reads TGTGCCAGCAGCTCCCTGGCTCTGGGGGCCAACGTCCTGACTTTC.

V usage is TRBV4-3 and J usage is TRBJ2-7, with 9 bases that match TRBD2. This CDR3 has 15 amino acids. Germline V lookup: CDR1 LGHNA, CDR2 YSLEER. V dropped 3 bases and J dropped 1; count of bases not matched to a gene: 4. DNA of the CDR3: TGCGCCAGCAGCCACGAGCGGGAGGAGTCCTACGAGCAGTACTTC. Its translation: CASSHEREESYEQYF.

As to this clone: Distinct nucleotide sequences in the sample also encode this CDR3. The V gene is TRBV10-3, the J gene TRBJ2-7, with 7 bases identical to TRBD2. The germline V gene encodes CDR1 ENHRY and CDR2 SYGVKD. The CDR3 consists of 15 residues. Trimming at V came to 0 bases and at J to 3 bases, leaving 5 bases not matched to a gene. In nucleotides, the CDR3 is TGTGCCATCAGTGAGTCGACGGGCGGGAGCTACGAGCAGTACTTC. Protein sequence: CAISESTGGSYEQYF.

The chain carries TRBV6-5 and TRBJ2-5; the D is unclear. Germline loops: CDR1 MNHEY, CDR2 SVGAGI. Trimming shortened V by 0 bases and J by 4 bases, and 9 bases separated the two germline ends. This CDR3 has 14 amino acids. In nucleotides, the CDR3 is TGTGCCAGCAGTTACTCGGCATCAATAGAGACCCAGTACTTC. Its protein product is CASSYSASIETQYF.

This sequence joins TRBV2 and TRBJ1-4, with 9 positions matching TRBD1. J gave up 5 bases and V 8 bases, and 3 bases lay outside the gene matches. The CDR3 consists of 13 residues. In germline, CDR1 is SNHLY, CDR2 FYNNEI. The CDR3: CASGGTGNEKLFF. In nucleotides, the CDR3 is TGTGCCAGCGGCGGGACAGGGAATGAAAAACTGTTTTTT. Using reference TRBV2 and TRBJ1-4 for the parts outside the CDR3, the full variable domain is EPEVTQTPSHQVTQMGQEVILRCVPISNHLYFYWYRQILGQKVEFLVSFYNNEISEKSEIFDDQFSVERPDGSNFTLKIRSTKLEDSAMYFCASGGTGNEKLFFGSGTQLSVL.

This clone was picked up a small number of times. The chain uses TRBV27 and TRBJ1-4, with D unclear. Trimming cost V 1 base and J 2 bases, with 8 bases left between them. CDR1 and CDR2 from the germline V gene are MNHEY and SMNVEV (reference sequence). The CDR3 spans 15 residues. The CDR3 reads CASSLLFRTNEKLFF. CDR3 coding DNA: TGTGCCAGCAGTTTATTATTTCGCACTAATGAAAAACTGTTTTTT.

The chain has TRBV28 and TRBJ1-2, with 8 bases lining up with TRBD1. The germline V gene encodes CDR1 MDHEN and CDR2 SYDVKM. There are 14 residues in the CDR3. With 5 bases clipped from V and 6 bases from J, the junction kept 8 bases outside the gene matches. The DNA of the CDR3 is TGTGCCAGCAGTCCTCCAGGGGGCATGAATGGCTACACCTTC. Protein sequence: CASSPPGGMNGYTF.

This clone was seen a handful of times. The J gene is TRBJ2-3, the V gene TRBV29-1; 7 bases are shared with TRBD2. This CDR3 region has 16 residues. Germline V gene sequence: CDR1 SQVTM, CDR2 ANQGSEA. Unmatched junction bases numbered 13, after V lost 4 bases and J lost 3 bases. The CDR3 sequence: CSVGVARERGTDTQYF. In DNA form, the CDR3 reads TGCAGCGTTGGGGTAGCACGGGAGCGGGGTACAGATACGCAGTATTTT.